A selection of T cell receptor beta chains follows, all from one sample in a study of T cell responses to AZD1222 COVID-19 vaccine. Repertoires were generated with immunoSEQ multiplex PCR, while TCRdb's copy carries only in-frame clones and drops some. This table has approximately 20,000 clones, approximately 86% appearing once. The sample was peripheral blood, taken on day 0 of AZD1222 vaccination. Receptors originate from an adult in good health. Both conserved end residues are part of each CDR3. A D gene is named only where the DNA matches it firmly. Not all rows give a size; the values are once, few, many and, for expanded clones, a class.

d_call: .; j_call: TRBJ2-3; clone_size: .; v_call: TRBV7-2; cdr3_aa: CASSLDNTDTQYF; cdr3_nt: TGTGCCAGCAGCTTAGACAACACAGATACGCAGTATTTT
d_call: TRBD1; j_call: TRBJ2-7; clone_size: .; v_call: TRBV28; cdr3_aa: CASRGARDRLYEQYF; cdr3_nt: TGTGCCAGCAGGGGGGCTCGGGACAGGCTCTACGAGCAGTACTTC
d_call: .; j_call: TRBJ2-2; clone_size: few; v_call: TRBV28; cdr3_aa: CASRDGTIGTGELFF; cdr3_nt: TGTGCCAGCAGAGACGGGACGATCGGCACCGGGGAGCTGTTTTTT
d_call: .; j_call: TRBJ2-7; clone_size: few; v_call: TRBV2; cdr3_aa: CAANRGYEQYF; cdr3_nt: TGTGCTGCCAATCGGGGGTACGAGCAGTACTTC
d_call: .; j_call: TRBJ2-1; clone_size: .; v_call: TRBV6-6; cdr3_aa: CASRPPREDNEQFF; cdr3_nt: TGTGCCAGCAGACCTCCGAGGGAAGACAATGAGCAGTTCTTC
d_call: .; j_call: TRBJ1-5; clone_size: .; v_call: TRBV6-2/TRBV6-3; cdr3_aa: CASSYHTGREDNQPQHF; cdr3_nt: TGTGCCAGCAGTTACCATACAGGGAGGGAGGACAATCAGCCCCAGCATTTT
d_call: .; j_call: TRBJ2-2; clone_size: few; v_call: TRBV30; cdr3_aa: CAWSHYGTGELFF; cdr3_nt: TGTGCCTGGAGTCACTACGGGACCGGGGAGCTGTTTTTT
d_call: .; j_call: TRBJ1-6; clone_size: .; v_call: TRBV27; cdr3_aa: CASNPESRNSPLHF; cdr3_nt: TGTGCCAGCAACCCGGAAAGCCGTAATTCACCCCTCCACTTT
d_call: .; j_call: TRBJ2-2; clone_size: .; v_call: TRBV7-6; cdr3_aa: CASSSGTLGTGELFF; cdr3_nt: TGTGCCAGCAGCTCAGGGACATTGGGCACCGGGGAGCTGTTTTTT
d_call: TRBD1; j_call: TRBJ1-2; clone_size: once; v_call: TRBV3-1/TRBV3-2; cdr3_aa: CASSHNTGDGYTF; cdr3_nt: TGTGCCAGCAGCCACAATACAGGGGATGGCTACACCTTC
d_call: TRBD2; j_call: TRBJ2-2; clone_size: .; v_call: TRBV30; cdr3_aa: CAWSVIGGVTGELFF; cdr3_nt: TGTGCCTGGAGTGTAATTGGGGGGGTCACCGGGGAGCTGTTTTTT
d_call: .; j_call: TRBJ1-1; clone_size: once; v_call: TRBV5-1; cdr3_aa: CASSPGVSNTEAFF; cdr3_nt: TGCGCCAGCAGCCCAGGGGTGTCGAACACTGAAGCTTTCTTT
d_call: .; j_call: TRBJ2-7; clone_size: .; v_call: TRBV6-2/TRBV6-3; cdr3_aa: CASSLPQSNEQYF; cdr3_nt: TGTGCCAGCAGTCTACCTCAGTCCAACGAGCAGTACTTC
d_call: TRBD1; j_call: TRBJ2-1; clone_size: once; v_call: TRBV29-1; cdr3_aa: CSTGTGISYNEQFF; cdr3_nt: TGCAGCACCGGGACAGGGATCTCCTACAATGAGCAGTTCTTC
d_call: TRBD2; j_call: TRBJ2-5; clone_size: once; v_call: TRBV5-1; cdr3_aa: CASSLFPAGDQETQYF; cdr3_nt: TGCGCCAGCAGCTTGTTCCCAGCGGGGGACCAAGAGACCCAGTACTTC
d_call: .; j_call: TRBJ2-7; clone_size: .; v_call: TRBV27; cdr3_aa: CASSLGGYEQYF; cdr3_nt: TGTGCCAGCAGTTTAGGAGGCTACGAGCAGTACTTC
d_call: .; j_call: TRBJ1-6; clone_size: .; v_call: TRBV5-1; cdr3_aa: CASQSEGASPLHF; cdr3_nt: TGCGCCAGCCAGTCGGAGGGTGCTTCACCCCTCCACTTT
d_call: .; j_call: TRBJ1-5; clone_size: few; v_call: TRBV4-1; cdr3_aa: CASSQEQGINQPQHF; cdr3_nt: TGCGCCAGCAGCCAGGAACAGGGAATCAATCAGCCCCAGCATTTT
d_call: .; j_call: TRBJ1-5; clone_size: once; v_call: TRBV30; cdr3_aa: CAWSRALNQPQHF; cdr3_nt: TGTGCCTGGAGCAGGGCCCTCAATCAGCCCCAGCATTTT
d_call: .; j_call: TRBJ2-5; clone_size: .; v_call: TRBV6-5; cdr3_aa: CASRSGVGETQYF; cdr3_nt: TGTGCCAGCCGGTCCGGGGTAGGGGAGACCCAGTACTTC
d_call: .; j_call: TRBJ2-7; clone_size: once; v_call: TRBV4-1; cdr3_aa: CASSFGTGYEQYF; cdr3_nt: TGCGCCAGCAGCTTCGGGACCGGCTACGAGCAGTACTTC
d_call: .; j_call: TRBJ1-6; clone_size: .; v_call: TRBV28; cdr3_aa: CASSFDGFGESLHF; cdr3_nt: TGTGCCAGCAGTTTTGATGGTTTCGGGGAGTCCCTCCACTTT
d_call: TRBD1; j_call: TRBJ1-5; clone_size: .; v_call: TRBV7-9; cdr3_aa: CASSHRDSDQPQHF; cdr3_nt: TGTGCCAGCAGCCACAGGGACAGCGATCAGCCCCAGCATTTT
d_call: .; j_call: TRBJ1-5; clone_size: .; v_call: TRBV28; cdr3_aa: CASSSPGNQPQHF; cdr3_nt: TGTGCCAGCAGTTCGCCCGGCAATCAGCCCCAGCATTTT
d_call: .; j_call: TRBJ2-1; clone_size: .; v_call: TRBV4-2; cdr3_aa: CASSQDALSTYNEQFF; cdr3_nt: TGTGCCAGCAGCCAAGACGCGCTGTCCACCTACAATGAGCAGTTCTTC
d_call: .; j_call: TRBJ2-5; clone_size: once; v_call: TRBV28; cdr3_aa: CASGETQYF; cdr3_nt: TGTGCCAGCGGGGAGACCCAGTACTTC
d_call: TRBD2; j_call: TRBJ2-5; clone_size: .; v_call: TRBV19; cdr3_aa: CAITSGRAGETQYF; cdr3_nt: TGTGCCATTACTAGCGGGAGGGCCGGAGAGACCCAGTACTTC
d_call: TRBD2; j_call: TRBJ2-1; clone_size: .; v_call: TRBV6-6; cdr3_aa: CASRVAGVGVNEQFF; cdr3_nt: TGTGCCAGCAGGGTAGCGGGAGTTGGGGTCAATGAGCAGTTCTTC
d_call: TRBD1; j_call: TRBJ2-7; clone_size: .; v_call: TRBV13; cdr3_aa: CASSFGQGFAEQYF; cdr3_nt: TGTGCCAGCAGCTTTGGACAGGGCTTCGCCGAGCAGTACTTC
d_call: .; j_call: TRBJ1-3; clone_size: .; v_call: TRBV18; cdr3_aa: CASSPQFSRESSGNTIYF; cdr3_nt: TGTGCCAGCTCACCACAATTCAGCAGGGAAAGCTCTGGAAACACCATATATTTT
d_call: .; j_call: TRBJ1-2; clone_size: .; v_call: TRBV14; cdr3_aa: CASSQEGRANYGYTF; cdr3_nt: TGTGCCAGCAGCCAAGAAGGCAGGGCGAACTATGGCTACACCTTC
d_call: TRBD2; j_call: TRBJ2-4; clone_size: .; v_call: TRBV5-1; cdr3_aa: CASSLSGAGGASDIQYF; cdr3_nt: TGCGCCAGCAGCCTAAGTGGTGCCGGGGGGGCTAGCGACATTCAGTACTTC
d_call: .; j_call: TRBJ1-6; clone_size: .; v_call: TRBV2; cdr3_aa: CASSSEQGNSPLHF; cdr3_nt: TGTGCCAGCAGCTCGGAGCAGGGTAATTCACCCCTCCACTTT
d_call: .; j_call: TRBJ1-3; clone_size: .; v_call: TRBV13; cdr3_aa: CASSLGRSSGNTIYF; cdr3_nt: TGTGCCAGCAGCTTAGGCCGAAGCTCTGGAAACACCATATATTTT
d_call: .; j_call: TRBJ2-7; clone_size: .; v_call: TRBV29-1; cdr3_aa: CSVEDDEAGEQYF; cdr3_nt: TGCAGCGTTGAAGATGATGAGGCGGGCGAGCAGTACTTC